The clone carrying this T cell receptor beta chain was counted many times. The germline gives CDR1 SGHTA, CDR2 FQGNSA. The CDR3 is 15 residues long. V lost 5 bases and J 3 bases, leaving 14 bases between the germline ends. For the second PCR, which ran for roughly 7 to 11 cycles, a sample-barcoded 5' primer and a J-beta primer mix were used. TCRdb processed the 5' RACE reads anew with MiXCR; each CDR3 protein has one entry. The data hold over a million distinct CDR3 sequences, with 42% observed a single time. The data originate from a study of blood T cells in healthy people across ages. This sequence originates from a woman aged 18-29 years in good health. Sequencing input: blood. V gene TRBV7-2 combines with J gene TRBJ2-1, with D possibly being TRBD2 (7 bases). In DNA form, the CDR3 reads TGTGCCAGCAGCCGGGGGGCTAGCGGCTACAATGAGCAGTTCTTC. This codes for CASSRGASGYNEQFF.